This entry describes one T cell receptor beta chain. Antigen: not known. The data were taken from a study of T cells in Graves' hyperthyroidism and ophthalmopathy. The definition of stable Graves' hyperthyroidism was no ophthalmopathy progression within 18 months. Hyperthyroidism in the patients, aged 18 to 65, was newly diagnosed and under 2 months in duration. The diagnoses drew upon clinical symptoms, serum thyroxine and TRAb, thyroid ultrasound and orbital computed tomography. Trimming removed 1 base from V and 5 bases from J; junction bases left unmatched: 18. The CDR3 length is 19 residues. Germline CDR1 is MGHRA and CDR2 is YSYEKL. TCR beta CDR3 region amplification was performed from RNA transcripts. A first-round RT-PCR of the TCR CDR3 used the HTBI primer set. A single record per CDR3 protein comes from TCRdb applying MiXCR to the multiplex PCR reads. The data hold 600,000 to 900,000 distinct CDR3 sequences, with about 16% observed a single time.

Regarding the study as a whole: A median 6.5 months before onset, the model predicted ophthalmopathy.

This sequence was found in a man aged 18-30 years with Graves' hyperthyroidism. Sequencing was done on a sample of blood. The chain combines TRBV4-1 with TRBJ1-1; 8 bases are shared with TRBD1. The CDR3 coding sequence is TGCGCCAGCAGCCAAGTGGGTTTACTTAGACAGGGGCGGACGACTGAAGCTTTCTTT. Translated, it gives CASSQVGLLRQGRTTEAFF.